Described below is a single TCR beta chain sequence and its context. Germline V gene sequence: CDR1 LNHDA, CDR2 SQIVND (reference sequence). The length of the CDR3 is 11 residues. The V end lost 8 bases, the J end lost 8 bases, and 12 bases lay between the germline ends. These data belong to a study of blood T cell repertoires in COVID-19. Study context: In each case, the material was cDNA or gDNA derived from T cells, B-cell-depleted T cells, or PBMCs.

TCRdb keeps only in-frame clones here, not all; method: immunoSEQ multiplex PCR. The table has roughly 230,000 clones, 83% seen once. This chain joins TRBV19 and TRBJ1-2, with D maybe TRBD1 (5 bases). This receptor was taken from a woman aged 50 to 60 with acute or convalescent COVID-19. The sequencing sample was made of peripheral blood. The CDR3 DNA reads as TGTGCCAGTGCGGGGCTGGAGGGCTACACCTTC. It is translated as CASAGLEGYTF.